The clone carrying this TCR beta chain was recorded many times. The CDR3 contains 13 residues. V was cut by 7 bases and J by 9 bases, with 16 bases left in between. Time point of the sample: patch test 2, 6 weeks after DPC sensitization. Described treatment: therapeutic diphenylcyclopropenone sensitization with weekly scalp DPC. The sample is drawn from a study of human T cells and chemical hapten exposure. About the research overall: Alopecia areata, totalis or universalis affected patients, mainly female.

From the RACE reads, TCRdb called clonotypes with MiXCR, one entry per CDR3 protein. The profile shows about 73,000 distinct CDR3 sequences, 7.5% to 9.5% of them singletons. This sequence joins TRBV12-3 or TRBV12-4 and TRBJ2-1; a possible D gene is TRBD2 (6 bases). This clonotype was obtained from a woman in her 50s with alopecia areata. Some clones in this sample may be carry-over from other donors' samples. The specimen comprised whole blood, sampled in connection with sensitization to the hapten diphenylcyclopropenone (DPC). This CDR3 reads CASTPTEGSEQFF. CDR3 DNA: TGTGCCAGCACCCCAACGGAGGGTTCTGAGCAGTTCTTC.